The 28 T cell receptor beta chains below were found in one sample sequenced in a study of shared clonotypes between healthy human individuals (dated by TCRdb to 2018 to 2020). Libraries were built with the immunoSEQ multiplex PCR assay. Held by TCRdb, this immuneACCESS table contains in-frame sequences only and omits some clones. Under half of the omission traces to an unresolved V gene where checked; the cause of the rest is unknown. For this sample there are approximately 2.4 million clones; roughly 95% appear just once. In total, the top ten clones hold approximately 0.13% of the sample. Sequencing used naive CD4+ T cells sorted from blood. The meaning of the sample's cell subset or site label: CD45RA+ positively selected. The receptors stem from a man younger than 30 in good health.

The CDR3 DNA is TGCGCCAGCAGCGACCGGGACTACACAGATACGCAGTATTTT. The encoded protein is CASSDRDYTDTQYF. This chain links TRBV4-3 with TRBJ2-3; 7 bases fit TRBD2. With V trimmed by 5 bases and J by 2 bases, 4 bases remained unmatched. This CDR3 is 14 amino acids long. The germline CDR1 and CDR2 sequences are LGHNA and YSLEER.

The chain combines TRBV5-1 with TRBJ2-1; D is ambiguous. V dropped 2 bases and J dropped 3 bases, with 12 bases sitting between them. CDR1 and CDR2 from the germline V gene are SGHRS and YFSETQ. The CDR3 has 15 residues. The CDR3: CASSLRRDVYNEQFF. Here the CDR3 DNA reads TGCGCCAGCAGCTTAAGAAGAGACGTCTACAATGAGCAGTTCTTC.

Turning to this clone: The same CDR3 can be traced to other DNA sequences in this sample. This chain connects TRBV5-1 to TRBJ2-2; 8 nucleotides agree with TRBD2. The germline CDR1 and CDR2 sequences are SGHRS and YFSETQ. V lost 1 base and J lost 2; bases outside the gene matches: 1. CDR3 length: 15 residues. The CDR3 loop reads CASSLRTSNTGELFF. The CDR3 DNA is TGCGCCAGCAGCTTGCGGACTAGCAACACCGGGGAGCTGTTTTTT. Together with reference TRBV5-1 and TRBJ2-2, the CDR3 gives the full variable domain: KAGVTQTPRYLIKTRGQQVTLSCSPISGHRSVSWYQQTPGQGLQFLFEYFSETQRNKGNFPGRFSGRQFSNSRSEMNVSTLELGDSALYLCASSLRTSNTGELFFGEGSRLTVL.

This clone was seen a handful of times. Other DNA sequences in the same sample also yield this CDR3. The chain carries TRBV9 and TRBJ1-5, with a possible D match to TRBD1 (5 bases). Trimming took 4 bases from V and 1 from J, leaving 6 bases between them. CDR1 SGDLS and CDR2 YYNGEE come from the germline V gene. The CDR3 contains 13 residues. CDR3 residues: CASSRDSNQPQHF. For the CDR3, the DNA is TGTGCCAGCAGCCGGGACAGCAATCAGCCCCAGCATTTT. The whole variable domain, remainder taken from reference TRBV9 and TRBJ1-5, is DSGVTQTPKHLITATGQRVTLRCSPRSGDLSVYWYQQSLDQGLQFLIQYYNGEERAKGNILERFSAQQFPDLHSELNLSSLELGDSALYFCASSRDSNQPQHFGDGTRLSIL.

The CDR3, as DNA: TGTGCCAGCAGGCGGGACGGCGTCTCCTACGAGCAGTACTTC. Protein: CASRRDGVSYEQYF. This chain joins TRBV6-5 and TRBJ2-7; TRBD2 might be the D (6 bases). The CDR3 is 14 amino acids. Germline loops: CDR1 MNHEY, CDR2 SVGAGI. Trimming pared 6 bases from V and 0 bases from J, leaving 12 bases between.

The rearrangement links TRBV10-3 to TRBJ1-1; 9 nucleotides agree with TRBD1. The CDR3 length is 16 residues. Germline-derived CDR1 and CDR2 are ENHRY and SYGVKD. V lost 5 bases, J lost 0 bases, and 7 bases stayed unmatched. CDR3 sequence reads: CAISTGQGRLNTEAFF. The CDR3 DNA is TGTGCCATCAGTACGGGACAGGGTAGATTGAACACTGAAGCTTTCTTT.

The chain combines TRBV9 with TRBJ2-5, with D possibly being TRBD1 (6 bases). Germline loops: CDR1 SGDLS, CDR2 YYNGEE. This CDR3 has 15 amino acids. Trimming removed 0 bases from V and 5 bases from J, with 14 bases in between. The CDR3 sequence: CASSVGQGTEETQYF. The CDR3 DNA reads as TGTGCCAGCAGCGTAGGGCAGGGGACGGAGGAGACCCAGTACTTC.

V is TRBV6-6 and J is TRBJ2-7; the match to TRBD1 covers 9 bases. The ends lost 6 bases at V and 3 bases at J; junction bases unmatched: 3. CDR3 size: 13 residues. CDR1 is MNHNY and CDR2 is SVGAGI in the germline V gene (reference sequence). The CDR3 coding sequence is TGTGCCAGCAGACAGGGGGCGAACTACGAGCAGTACTTC. It yields the protein CASRQGANYEQYF.

The chain recombines TRBV7-9 with TRBJ1-1; 10 bases agree with TRBD1. The trim removed 5 bases at V and 5 bases at J, leaving 11 bases unmatched. The CDR3 extends over 16 amino acids. Germline CDR1 reads SEHNR; CDR2 reads FQNEAQ (reference sequence). The CDR3 protein is CASSRATGGSGTEAFF. The CDR3 DNA follows: TGTGCCAGCAGCCGTGCGACAGGGGGCAGTGGGACTGAAGCTTTCTTT.

The CDR3 DNA is TGTGCTAGTGGTTTGAGCGGCCAGGGAGGCTCACCCCTCCACTTT. Amino acids: CASGLSGQGGSPLHF. The chain joins TRBV12-5 to TRBJ1-6, with D perhaps matching TRBD1 (5 bases). The CDR3 is made up of 15 amino acids. Germline lookup yields CDR1 LGHNT and CDR2 FRNRAP. Deletions cut 2 bases from V and 10 bases from J, with 15 bases between.

This clone is a singleton in its sample. The V gene is TRBV28, the J gene TRBJ1-3; D gene unclear. This CDR3 is 15 amino acids long. From germline, CDR1 is MDHEN and CDR2 SYDVKM. Trimming stripped 4 bases from V and 0 bases from J, with 10 bases between. Here the CDR3 reads CASSSPPASGNTIYF. The CDR3 nucleotides are TGTGCCAGCAGTTCCCCGCCAGCCTCTGGAAACACCATATATTTT.

V is TRBV6-1 and J is TRBJ1-2; D gene ambiguous. CDR1 and CDR2 (germline): MNHNS, SASEGT. Trimming shortened V by 2 bases and J by 1 base, and 8 bases separated the two germline ends. The CDR3 has 14 amino acids. The CDR3 coding sequence is TGTGCCAGCAGTGAATTGCAGGTTAACTATGGCTACACCTTC. Translated, it gives CASSELQVNYGYTF.

This clone was recorded only once. For the CDR3, the DNA is TGTGCCAGCAGGGACAGGGGGCGCGGAACCGGGGAGCTGTTTTTT. Translation gives CASRDRGRGTGELFF. The chain is built from TRBV2 and TRBJ2-2; 11 bases are shared with TRBD1. CDR1 SNHLY and CDR2 FYNNEI come from the germline V gene. The J segment lost 5 bases and the V segment lost 6 bases, leaving 5 bases of the junction unmatched. CDR3 size: 15 residues.

The chain combines TRBV7-9 with TRBJ2-7, with D tentatively TRBD1 (5 bases). The CDR3 is 13 amino acids. Germline CDR1 SEHNR, CDR2 FQNEAQ (reference sequence). V was trimmed by 4 bases and J by 2 bases, leaving 9 bases between them. CDR3 in DNA: TGTGCCAGCAGCTCGACAGCCACCTACGAGCAGTACTTC. Translated: CASSSTATYEQYF.

CDR3 protein: CASSTLGEYNEQFF. The CDR3, as DNA: TGTGCCAGCAGCACTTTAGGGGAATACAATGAGCAGTTCTTC. V is TRBV7-6 and J is TRBJ2-1; the D gene is possibly TRBD1 (5 bases). Trimming pared 5 bases from V and 4 bases from J, leaving 12 bases between. Germline V gene data show CDR1 as SGHVS and CDR2 as FNYEAQ. The CDR3 contains 14 residues.

The chain combines TRBV5-6 with TRBJ2-3; 7 positions agree with TRBD2. This CDR3 has 15 amino acids. CDR1 is SGHDT and CDR2 is YYEEEE in the germline V gene. V trimming: 0 bases; J trimming: 6 bases; junction bases outside the gene matches: 7. The CDR3 sequence is CASSLEAAGSDTQYF. Written as DNA, the CDR3 is TGTGCCAGCAGCTTGGAGGCAGCGGGGTCGGATACGCAGTATTTT.

The CDR3 sequence is CASILEGGLHNEQFF. Here the CDR3 DNA reads TGTGCCAGCATTCTTGAAGGGGGGTTGCACAATGAGCAGTTCTTC. The chain has TRBV5-4 and TRBJ2-1, with D perhaps given as TRBD1 or TRBD2 (6 bases each). Germline V gives CDR1 SGHNT, CDR2 YYREEE (reference sequence). The germline V and J ends were trimmed by 6 bases and 5 bases, with 18 bases remaining between them. The CDR3 runs to 15 residues.

This clone was seen just once. Here the CDR3 reads CASSSTGGQGLGYGYTF. CDR3 nucleotide sequence: TGTGCCAGCAGCTCGACCGGCGGACAGGGGTTAGGATATGGCTACACCTTC. This chain uses TRBV5-5 with TRBJ1-2, with TRBD1 matching over 9 bases. This CDR3 has 17 residues. Germline V gene data show CDR1 as SGHKS and CDR2 as YYEKEE (reference sequence). Trimming took 3 bases from V and 5 from J; bases not matched to a gene: 14.

In its sample, this clone was seen a few times. The chain couples TRBV7-9 to TRBJ1-6; no clear D. With 7 bases removed from V and 7 bases from J, the gap between germline ends came to 8 bases. This CDR3 has 12 amino acids. Germline V CDR1 and CDR2: SEHNR, FQNEAQ (reference sequence). CDR3 sequence reads: CASTLGNSPLHF. Written as DNA, the CDR3 is TGTGCCAGCACCTTGGGGAATTCACCCCTCCACTTT.

About this clone: The same CDR3 arises from other DNA sequences in this sample as well. The CDR3 region has the DNA TGTGCCAGCAAGGGGCTCAGCTCCTACGAGCAGTACTTC. Translation: CASKGLSSYEQYF. The V call is TRBV2, the J call TRBJ2-7; D possibly corresponds to TRBD1 (5 bases). Germline lookup yields CDR1 SNHLY and CDR2 FYNNEI. The V and J ends lost 7 bases and 0 bases respectively, with 10 bases between them. The CDR3 is 13 amino acids.

This clone has just a few counts. Distinct nucleotide sequences in the sample also encode this CDR3. V usage is TRBV7-8 and J usage is TRBJ2-7; the D gene is possibly TRBD2 (6 bases). V lost 1 base and J 2 bases, leaving 9 bases between the germline ends. The CDR3 loop spans 14 amino acids. Germline assignment: CDR1 SGHVS and CDR2 FQNEAQ. CDR3 sequence reads: CASSLEAGPYEQYF. CDR3 in DNA: TGTGCCAGCAGCTTAGAAGCGGGCCCCTACGAGCAGTACTTC.

The chain joins TRBV9 to TRBJ2-2; 12 positions agree with TRBD2. The CDR3 loop spans 16 amino acids. The V and J ends lost 4 bases and 7 bases, in that order; junction bases with no gene match: 8. Germline loops: CDR1 SGDLS, CDR2 YYNGEE. CDR3 sequence: CASSPRTSGVVGELFF. The CDR3 nucleotides are TGTGCCAGCAGCCCTCGGACTAGCGGGGTTGTCGGGGAGCTGTTTTTT.

This sequence joins TRBV7-8 and TRBJ2-6; D gene unclear. The CDR3 is 15 amino acids. The germline V gene has CDR1 SGHVS and CDR2 FQNEAQ. Trimming removed 5 bases at V and 2 bases at J, with 10 bases between. The chain's CDR3 is CASSDRFTGANVLTF. The DNA for the CDR3 is TGTGCCAGCAGCGACCGCTTTACTGGGGCCAACGTCCTGACTTTC.

To note about this clone: One junction end does not reproduce the germline sequence, and a read error may be involved. The chain is built from TRBV30 and TRBJ2-1; the match to TRBD2 covers 9 bases. The CDR3 contains 16 residues. CDR1 is GTSNPN and CDR2 is SVGIG in the germline V gene (reference sequence). CDR3 residues: CSIGEVRGRVYNEQFF. The CDR3 coding sequence is TGCTCCATCGGGGAGGTTCGCGGGAGGGTTTACAATGAGCAGTTCTTC. The entire variable domain, with the rest obtained from reference TRBV30 and TRBJ2-1, is as follows: SQTIHQWPATLVQPVGSPLSLECTVEGTSNPNLYWYRQAAGRGLQLLFYSVGIGQISSEVPQNLSASRPQDRQFILSSKKLLLSDSGFYLCSIGEVRGRVYNEQFFGPGTRLTVL.

As regards this clone: Other DNA sequences in this sample translate to the same CDR3. The J gene is TRBJ2-7, the V gene TRBV30, with 9 bases fitting TRBD1. The CDR3 has 14 amino acids. V trimming: 3 bases; J trimming: 3 bases; junction bases outside the gene matches: 6. Germline V gene sequence: CDR1 GTSNPN, CDR2 SVGIG (reference sequence). The CDR3 region has the DNA TGTGCCTGGAGCCCGGGACAGGGAGGCTACGAGCAGTACTTC. Its protein is CAWSPGQGGYEQYF.

The chain couples TRBV28 to TRBJ2-6; 7 bases align to TRBD1. The V gene's germline CDR1 is MDHEN and CDR2 SYDVKM. V dropped 10 bases and J dropped 0; count of bases not matched to a gene: 6. The CDR3 runs to 15 residues. CDR3 sequence (DNA): TGTGCCACCGAAACAGGGGTCTCTGGGGCCAACGTCCTGACTTTC. The encoded protein is CATETGVSGANVLTF.

The V and J genes are TRBV27 and TRBJ2-3, with D maybe TRBD1 (5 bases). The V end was cut by 3 bases, the J end by 6 bases, with 7 bases between. The germline gives CDR1 MNHEY, CDR2 SMNVEV (reference sequence). The CDR3 contains 12 residues. CDR3 in amino acids: CASSFPGDTQYF. CDR3 bases: TGTGCCAGCAGTTTCCCAGGGGATACGCAGTATTTT.

The CDR3 DNA is TGTGCCGAACGAGGCCCGTCTGAAGCTTTCTTT. It is translated as CAERGPSEAFF. The chain is built from TRBV6-6 and TRBJ1-1; D gene uncertain. The CDR3 runs 11 residues. The germline V gene encodes CDR1 MNHNY and CDR2 SVGAGI (reference sequence). Deletions cut 11 bases from V and 6 bases from J, with 13 bases between.